Here is one T cell receptor beta chain with its context. These data come from a study of blood T cell repertoires in COVID-19. Study as a whole: The origin of the acute and convalescent COVID-19 samples was the United States, Italy and Spain. PBMCs, B-cell-depleted T cells, or T cells were the source of the cDNA or gDNA that made up the material.

Germline loops: CDR1 SGDLS, CDR2 YYNGEE. V was clipped by 0 bases and J by 8 bases, with 23 bases between them. This CDR3 is 17 amino acids long. Methods used by the authors: Counts of nucleated cells, estimated from reference gene primer amplification, were obtained. Data came from immunoSEQ multiplex PCR; TCRdb stores just in-frame clones and leaves some out. The DNA gave D and trimming, while V, J and clone size come from that table. The sample has some 120,000 clones, more than 70% seen once; the top ten hold roughly an eighth. This clonotype was sampled from a woman aged 30 to 39 who had recovered from COVID-19. Sequenced input: peripheral blood. The J gene is TRBJ1-1, the V gene TRBV9, with D maybe TRBD1 (5 bases). CDR3 in amino acids: CASSVAGTIRAGGEAFF. The CDR3 DNA sequence: TGTGCCAGCAGCGTAGCGGGAACGATCAGGGCCGGGGGAGAAGCTTTCTTT. Full variable domain (rest looked up from reference TRBV9 and TRBJ1-1): DSGVTQTPKHLITATGQRVTLRCSPRSGDLSVYWYQQSLDQGLQFLIQYYNGEERAKGNILERFSAQQFPDLHSELNLSSLELGDSALYFCASSVAGTIRAGGEAFFGQGTRLTVV.